This is a list of T cell receptor beta chains from one sample in a study of response to subunit inactivated influenza vaccine. TCRdb reanalysed the RT-PCR reads using MiXCR and keeps one entry per CDR3 protein. The table lists about 170,000 distinct CDR3 sequences, around 12% of them singletons. This sample was shared with a second study, whose subject was T cells expressing NK-cell markers.

The starting material was CD8+ T cells sorted from PBMCs, obtained 11 to 12 days after vaccination. The receptors derive from a man aged 50-59 years who received an inactivated influenza vaccine. Each CDR3 is given with its conserved first and last residue. The D gene is left open where the match is weak. Where a row states a size, it is once, few, many or the class of an expanded clone; other rows omit it.

abundance: few
v_gene: TRBV30
j_gene: TRBJ2-1
d_gene: .
CDR3nt: TGTGCCTGGAGTGCGGAAGCGGAGTCATGGTGGAATGAGCAGTTCTTC
CDR3aa: CAWSAEAESWWNEQFF

abundance: many
v_gene: TRBV2
j_gene: TRBJ2-7
d_gene: .
CDR3nt: TGTGCCAGCAGTGAGCACTACGAGCAGTACTTC
CDR3aa: CASSEHYEQYF

abundance: .
v_gene: TRBV25-1
j_gene: TRBJ2-7
d_gene: .
CDR3nt: TGTGCCAGCAGTGAAATGGACGGAGCCTACGAGCAGTACTTC
CDR3aa: CASSEMDGAYEQYF

abundance: few
v_gene: TRBV24-1
j_gene: TRBJ2-2
d_gene: TRBD1
CDR3nt: TGTGCCACCAGTGAGGGCAGGGGGCTTCCCGGGGAGCTGTTTTTT
CDR3aa: CATSEGRGLPGELFF

abundance: many
v_gene: TRBV20-1
j_gene: TRBJ2-1
d_gene: .
CDR3nt: TGCAGTGCTAGAACGGGGGAGTCCTACAATGAGCAGTTCTTC
CDR3aa: CSARTGESYNEQFF

abundance: few
v_gene: TRBV20-1
j_gene: TRBJ1-4
d_gene: TRBD1
CDR3nt: TGCAGTGCTAGGTCGCCAGGGGGTAATGAAAAACTGTTTTTT
CDR3aa: CSARSPGGNEKLFF

abundance: many
v_gene: TRBV4-1
j_gene: TRBJ1-5
d_gene: .
CDR3nt: TGCGCCAGCAGCCAAGTAGGAGGGGGGAGCAATCAGCCCCAGCATTTT
CDR3aa: CASSQVGGGSNQPQHF

abundance: many
v_gene: TRBV7-2
j_gene: TRBJ2-7
d_gene: TRBD2
CDR3nt: TGTGCCAGCAGCTATTCTAGCGGGGTCTACGAGCAGTACTTC
CDR3aa: CASSYSSGVYEQYF

abundance: .
v_gene: TRBV7-3
j_gene: TRBJ2-1
d_gene: TRBD2
CDR3nt: TGTGCCAGCAGCCTCCGCGGACTAGGGAATGAGCAGTTCTTC
CDR3aa: CASSLRGLGNEQFF

abundance: few
v_gene: TRBV5-1
j_gene: TRBJ2-2
d_gene: TRBD2
CDR3nt: TGCGCCAGCAGCTTGTCGAGCGGGGGGAACACCGGGGAGCTGTTTTTT
CDR3aa: CASSLSSGGNTGELFF

abundance: many
v_gene: TRBV20-1
j_gene: TRBJ2-3
d_gene: .
CDR3nt: TGCAGTGCTAGAGGTCGGGAGTTTCAAGGAGATACGCAGTATTTT
CDR3aa: CSARGREFQGDTQYF

abundance: .
v_gene: TRBV10-3
j_gene: TRBJ2-7
d_gene: .
CDR3nt: TGTGCCATCAGTGAGTCGCTGACTAACTACGAGCAGTACTTC
CDR3aa: CAISESLTNYEQYF

abundance: .
v_gene: TRBV27
j_gene: TRBJ2-5
d_gene: TRBD1
CDR3nt: TGTGCCAGCAGGACAGGGGTAGAGACCCAGTACTTC
CDR3aa: CASRTGVETQYF

abundance: many
v_gene: TRBV11-2
j_gene: TRBJ2-5
d_gene: .
CDR3nt: TGTGCCAGCAGCATGGACGTACAAGAGACCCAGTACTTC
CDR3aa: CASSMDVQETQYF

abundance: .
v_gene: TRBV20-1
j_gene: TRBJ2-1
d_gene: .
CDR3nt: TGCAGTGCTGGGTGGGCAGCCTACAATGAGCAGTTCTTC
CDR3aa: CSAGWAAYNEQFF

abundance: few
v_gene: TRBV20-1
j_gene: TRBJ2-1
d_gene: TRBD2
CDR3nt: TGCAGTGCTCCCCGACTAGCGGGAGACGACAATGAGCAGTTCTTC
CDR3aa: CSAPRLAGDDNEQFF

abundance: few
v_gene: TRBV4-3
j_gene: TRBJ2-1
d_gene: .
CDR3nt: TGCGCCAGCAGCCAAGAAAGGTTGAGCTCCTACAATGAGCAGTTCTTC
CDR3aa: CASSQERLSSYNEQFF

abundance: .
v_gene: TRBV28
j_gene: TRBJ2-3
d_gene: .
CDR3nt: TGTGCCAGCTCCAGGGTTAGCACAGATACGCAGTATTTT
CDR3aa: CASSRVSTDTQYF

abundance: many
v_gene: TRBV4-1
j_gene: TRBJ2-7
d_gene: .
CDR3nt: TGCGCCAGCAGCCAAGATTTTCCAGCCTACAACTACGAGCAGTACTTC
CDR3aa: CASSQDFPAYNYEQYF

abundance: .
v_gene: TRBV28
j_gene: TRBJ2-7
d_gene: .
CDR3nt: TGTGCCAGCAGTTTATCGCGAGGGATCCACGAGCAGTACTTC
CDR3aa: CASSLSRGIHEQYF

abundance: many
v_gene: TRBV7-6
j_gene: TRBJ2-7
d_gene: TRBD2
CDR3nt: TGTGCCAGCAGCTGGGAGCGGGGGTACGAGCAGTACTTC
CDR3aa: CASSWERGYEQYF

abundance: few
v_gene: TRBV27
j_gene: TRBJ2-1
d_gene: .
CDR3nt: TGTGCCAGCAGTTTTTCCAGGGGCAATGAGCAGTTCTTC
CDR3aa: CASSFSRGNEQFF

abundance: many
v_gene: TRBV7-9
j_gene: TRBJ1-2
d_gene: .
CDR3nt: TGTGCCAGCAGCTTAGCTGGGGCTGGCTATGGCTACACCTTC
CDR3aa: CASSLAGAGYGYTF

abundance: few
v_gene: TRBV6-4
j_gene: TRBJ1-3
d_gene: .
CDR3nt: TGTGCCAGCACGGGAAACGAGAGCTCTGGAAACACCATATATTTT
CDR3aa: CASTGNESSGNTIYF

abundance: .
v_gene: TRBV30
j_gene: TRBJ2-7
d_gene: .
CDR3nt: TGTGCCTGGAGTGTATCCCCTCTTCGGACCTACGAGCAGTACTTC
CDR3aa: CAWSVSPLRTYEQYF

abundance: .
v_gene: TRBV27
j_gene: TRBJ1-1
d_gene: .
CDR3nt: TGTGCCAGCAGTTTAGTCGTGGACACTGAAGCTTTCTTT
CDR3aa: CASSLVVDTEAFF

abundance: .
v_gene: TRBV18
j_gene: TRBJ1-1
d_gene: TRBD1
CDR3nt: TGTGCCAGCTCACCAGGACAGGGGGTGGCTTTCTTT
CDR3aa: CASSPGQGVAFF

abundance: many
v_gene: TRBV29-1
j_gene: TRBJ2-5
d_gene: .
CDR3nt: TGCAGCGTTGAATCACGGCGGGAGACCCAGTACTTC
CDR3aa: CSVESRRETQYF

abundance: .
v_gene: TRBV7-9
j_gene: TRBJ2-7
d_gene: TRBD2
CDR3nt: TGTGCCAGCAGCCGCCAAACCACCAGCGGGGGGCCCTACGAGCAGTACTTC
CDR3aa: CASSRQTTSGGPYEQYF

abundance: .
v_gene: TRBV2
j_gene: TRBJ2-7
d_gene: .
CDR3nt: TGTGCCAGCATCCTGAGGAGGCTAGCGACTCAAGAGCAGTACTTC
CDR3aa: CASILRRLATQEQYF

abundance: many
v_gene: TRBV4-1
j_gene: TRBJ2-3
d_gene: .
CDR3nt: TGCGCCAGCAGCCAAGGAATCGGCGGCACAGATACGCAGTATTTT
CDR3aa: CASSQGIGGTDTQYF

abundance: .
v_gene: TRBV12-3/TRBV12-4
j_gene: TRBJ2-1
d_gene: TRBD2
CDR3nt: TGTGCCAGCAGTTTAGGACTAGCTGTCGATGAGCAGTTCTTC
CDR3aa: CASSLGLAVDEQFF

abundance: .
v_gene: TRBV6-2/TRBV6-3
j_gene: TRBJ2-1
d_gene: .
CDR3nt: TGTGCCAGCAGTTACCAGGCGGGATACAATGAGCAGTTCTTC
CDR3aa: CASSYQAGYNEQFF

abundance: few
v_gene: TRBV7-2
j_gene: TRBJ1-2
d_gene: TRBD1
CDR3nt: TGTGCCAGCAGCTCGACTCCGGGACAGACTAACTATGGCTACACCTTC
CDR3aa: CASSSTPGQTNYGYTF

abundance: many
v_gene: TRBV4-2
j_gene: TRBJ2-1
d_gene: TRBD1
CDR3nt: TGTGCCAGCAGCGCGGACAGGGAAATTACCGGGATTGAGCAGTTCTTC
CDR3aa: CASSADREITGIEQFF

abundance: few
v_gene: TRBV7-9
j_gene: TRBJ1-1
d_gene: .
CDR3nt: TGTGCCAGCAGGTCGCCATTTGAAGCTTTCTTT
CDR3aa: CASRSPFEAFF

abundance: .
v_gene: TRBV4-3
j_gene: TRBJ2-3
d_gene: .
CDR3nt: TGCGCCAGCAGCCGTTTACTAGTGGCCACAGATACGCAGTATTTT
CDR3aa: CASSRLLVATDTQYF

abundance: few
v_gene: TRBV20-1
j_gene: TRBJ2-7
d_gene: TRBD1
CDR3nt: TGCAGTGCTGTGGACAGGGGGATTTCCTACGAGCAGTACTTC
CDR3aa: CSAVDRGISYEQYF

abundance: .
v_gene: TRBV7-9
j_gene: TRBJ2-1
d_gene: .
CDR3nt: TGTGCCAGGAGCCCGGGGCTCGAAAGCCAGTTCTTC
CDR3aa: CARSPGLESQFF

abundance: .
v_gene: TRBV12-3/TRBV12-4
j_gene: TRBJ2-2
d_gene: .
CDR3nt: TGTGCCAGCAGTTTGAACCCCCCGGGGAACACCGGGGAGCTGTTTTTT
CDR3aa: CASSLNPPGNTGELFF

abundance: .
v_gene: TRBV12-3/TRBV12-4
j_gene: TRBJ2-3
d_gene: .
CDR3nt: TGTGCCAGCAGCGCCCTGGTAGGACGAACAGATACGCAGTATTTT
CDR3aa: CASSALVGRTDTQYF

abundance: many
v_gene: TRBV7-9
j_gene: TRBJ2-7
d_gene: .
CDR3nt: TGTGCCAGCAGTTTAGTGGGACCCTCCTACGAGCAGTACTTC
CDR3aa: CASSLVGPSYEQYF

abundance: many
v_gene: TRBV29-1
j_gene: TRBJ2-4
d_gene: .
CDR3nt: TGCAGCGTTGAGGGTGGCCCGGGGATTCAGTACTTC
CDR3aa: CSVEGGPGIQYF